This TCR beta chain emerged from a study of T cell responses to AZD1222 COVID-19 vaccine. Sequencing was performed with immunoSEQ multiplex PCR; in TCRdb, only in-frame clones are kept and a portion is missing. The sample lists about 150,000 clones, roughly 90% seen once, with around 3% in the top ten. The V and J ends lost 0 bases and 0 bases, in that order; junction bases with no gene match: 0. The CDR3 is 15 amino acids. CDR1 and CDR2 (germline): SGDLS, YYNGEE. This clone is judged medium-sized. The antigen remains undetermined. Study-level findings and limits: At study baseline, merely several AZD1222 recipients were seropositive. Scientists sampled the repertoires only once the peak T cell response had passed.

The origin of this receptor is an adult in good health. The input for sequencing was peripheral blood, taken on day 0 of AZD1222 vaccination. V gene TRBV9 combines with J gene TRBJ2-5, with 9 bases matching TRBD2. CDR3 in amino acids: CASSVGGGDQETQYF. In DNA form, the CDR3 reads TGTGCCAGCAGCGTAGGCGGGGGGGACCAAGAGACCCAGTACTTC.